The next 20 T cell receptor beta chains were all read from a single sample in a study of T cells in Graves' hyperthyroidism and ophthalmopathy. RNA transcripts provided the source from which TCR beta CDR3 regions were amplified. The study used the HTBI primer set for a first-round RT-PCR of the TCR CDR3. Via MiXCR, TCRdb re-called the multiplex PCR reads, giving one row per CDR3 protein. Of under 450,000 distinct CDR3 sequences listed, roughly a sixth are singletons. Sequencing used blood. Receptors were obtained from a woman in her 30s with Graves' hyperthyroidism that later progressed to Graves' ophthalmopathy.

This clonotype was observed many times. The CDR3 sequence: CASSRRIGTSPADTQYF. CDR3 DNA: TGTGCCAGCAGCCGGCGCATTGGGACTAGCCCAGCAGATACGCAGTATTTT. V is TRBV13 and J is TRBJ2-3; 9 bases match TRBD2. V dropped 5 bases and J dropped 4; count of bases not matched to a gene: 13. The CDR3 runs to 17 residues. Germline V gives CDR1 PRHDT, CDR2 FYEKMQ (reference sequence).

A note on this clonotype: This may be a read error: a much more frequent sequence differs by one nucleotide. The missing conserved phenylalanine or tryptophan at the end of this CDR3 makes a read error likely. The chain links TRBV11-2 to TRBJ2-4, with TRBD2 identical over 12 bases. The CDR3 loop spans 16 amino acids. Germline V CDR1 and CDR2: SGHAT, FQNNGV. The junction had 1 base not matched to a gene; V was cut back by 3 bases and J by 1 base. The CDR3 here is CASSFLAGGAKNIQYC. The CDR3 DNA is TGTGCCAGCAGCTTCCTAGCGGGAGGGGCCAAAAACATTCAGTACTGC.

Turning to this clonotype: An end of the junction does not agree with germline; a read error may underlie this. The DNA of the CDR3 is TGTGCCAGCAGCTTAACCCCAGCGGGAGAGCTCTACAGTGAGCAGTTCTTC. This encodes CASSLTPAGELYSEQFF. The chain carries TRBV11-2 and TRBJ2-1, with 8 bases fitting TRBD2. CDR1 and CDR2 from the germline V gene are SGHAT and FQNNGV. The CDR3 extends over 17 amino acids.

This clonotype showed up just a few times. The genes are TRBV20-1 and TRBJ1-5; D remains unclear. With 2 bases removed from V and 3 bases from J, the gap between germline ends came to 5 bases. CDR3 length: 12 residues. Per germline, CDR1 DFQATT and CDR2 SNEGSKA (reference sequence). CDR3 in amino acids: CSARRFNQPQHF. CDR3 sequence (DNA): TGCAGTGCTAGACGGTTCAATCAGCCCCAGCATTTT.

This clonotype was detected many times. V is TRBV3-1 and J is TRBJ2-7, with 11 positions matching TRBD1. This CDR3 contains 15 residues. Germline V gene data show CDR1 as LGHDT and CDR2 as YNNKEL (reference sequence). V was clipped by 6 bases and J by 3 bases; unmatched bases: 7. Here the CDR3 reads CASRRAGTGGYEQYF. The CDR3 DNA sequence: TGTGCCAGCAGGCGGGCAGGGACAGGGGGCTACGAGCAGTACTTC.

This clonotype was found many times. The CDR3 protein is CASSMWTSGYNEQFF. CDR3 sequence (DNA): TGTGCCAGTAGTATGTGGACTAGCGGATACAATGAGCAGTTCTTC. This chain links TRBV19 with TRBJ2-1; 10 positions agree with TRBD2. The CDR3 is 15 residues long. With V trimmed by 3 bases and J by 4 bases, 3 bases remained unmatched. Germline-derived CDR1 and CDR2 are LNHDA and SQIVND (reference sequence).

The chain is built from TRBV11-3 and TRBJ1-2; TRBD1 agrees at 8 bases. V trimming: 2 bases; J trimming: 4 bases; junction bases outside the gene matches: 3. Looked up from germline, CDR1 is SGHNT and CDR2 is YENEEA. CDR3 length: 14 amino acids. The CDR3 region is CASSLTDRGYGYTF. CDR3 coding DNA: TGTGCCAGCAGCTTAACCGACAGGGGCTATGGCTACACCTTC.

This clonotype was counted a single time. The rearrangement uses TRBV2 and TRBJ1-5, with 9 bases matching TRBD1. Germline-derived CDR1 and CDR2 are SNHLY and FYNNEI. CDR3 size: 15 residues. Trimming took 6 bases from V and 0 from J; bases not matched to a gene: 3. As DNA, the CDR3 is TGTGCCAGCAGAGACAGGGGGGATAGCAATCAGCCCCAGCATTTT. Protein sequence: CASRDRGDSNQPQHF.

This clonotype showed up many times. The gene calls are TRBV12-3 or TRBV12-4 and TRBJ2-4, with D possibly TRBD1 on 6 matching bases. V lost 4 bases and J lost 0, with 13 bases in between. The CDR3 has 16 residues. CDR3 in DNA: TGTGCCAGCAGTTCCCCACAGGGTTTAGCCAAAAACATTCAGTACTTC. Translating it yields CASSSPQGLAKNIQYF.

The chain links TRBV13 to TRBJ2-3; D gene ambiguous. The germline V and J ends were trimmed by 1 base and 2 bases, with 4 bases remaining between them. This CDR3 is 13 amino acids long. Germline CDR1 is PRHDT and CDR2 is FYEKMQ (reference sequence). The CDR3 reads CASSLDPTDTQYF. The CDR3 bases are TGTGCCAGCAGCTTAGATCCCACAGATACGCAGTATTTT.

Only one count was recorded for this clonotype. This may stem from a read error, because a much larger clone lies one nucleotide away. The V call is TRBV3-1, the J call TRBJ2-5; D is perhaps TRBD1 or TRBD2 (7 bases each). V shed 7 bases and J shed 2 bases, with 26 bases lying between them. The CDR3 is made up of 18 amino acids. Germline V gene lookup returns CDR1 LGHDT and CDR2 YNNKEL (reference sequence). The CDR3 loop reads CASNSRPQGREGQETQYF. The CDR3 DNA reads TGTGCCAGCAACAGCCGACCACAGGGGAGGGAAGGGCAAGAGACCCAGTACTTC.

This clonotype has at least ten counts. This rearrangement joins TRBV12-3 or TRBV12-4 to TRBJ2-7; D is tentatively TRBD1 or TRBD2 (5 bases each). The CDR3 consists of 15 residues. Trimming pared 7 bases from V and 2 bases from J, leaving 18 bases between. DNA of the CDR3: TGTGCCAGCACCAGCCTGGGGGACCTCCCCTACGAGCAGTACTTC. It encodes CASTSLGDLPYEQYF.

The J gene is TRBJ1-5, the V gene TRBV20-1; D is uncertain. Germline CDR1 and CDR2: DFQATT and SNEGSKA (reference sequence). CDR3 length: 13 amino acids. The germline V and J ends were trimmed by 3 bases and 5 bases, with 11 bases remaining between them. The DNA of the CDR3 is TGCAGTGCTAGGGGAGTTAACGATCAGCCCCAGCATTTT. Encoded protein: CSARGVNDQPQHF.

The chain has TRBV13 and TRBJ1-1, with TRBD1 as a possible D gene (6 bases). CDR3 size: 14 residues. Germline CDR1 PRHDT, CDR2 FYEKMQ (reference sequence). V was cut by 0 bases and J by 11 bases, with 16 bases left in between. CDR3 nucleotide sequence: TGTGCCAGCAGCTTAGGCCTAGGGGGGCGTAGGGCTTTCTTT. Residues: CASSLGLGGRRAFF.

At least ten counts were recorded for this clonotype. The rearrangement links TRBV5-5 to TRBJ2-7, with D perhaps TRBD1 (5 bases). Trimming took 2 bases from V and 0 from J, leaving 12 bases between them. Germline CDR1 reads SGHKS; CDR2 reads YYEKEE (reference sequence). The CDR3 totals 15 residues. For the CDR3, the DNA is TGTGCCAGCAGCTTCGGGCCACAGGTCTCCTACGAGCAGTACTTC. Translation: CASSFGPQVSYEQYF.

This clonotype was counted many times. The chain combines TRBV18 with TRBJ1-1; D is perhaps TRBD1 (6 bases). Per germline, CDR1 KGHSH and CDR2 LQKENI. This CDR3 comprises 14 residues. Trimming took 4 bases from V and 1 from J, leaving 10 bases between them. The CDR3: CASSLGGTNTEAFF. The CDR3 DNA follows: TGTGCCAGCTCACTAGGGGGAACGAACACTGAAGCTTTCTTT.

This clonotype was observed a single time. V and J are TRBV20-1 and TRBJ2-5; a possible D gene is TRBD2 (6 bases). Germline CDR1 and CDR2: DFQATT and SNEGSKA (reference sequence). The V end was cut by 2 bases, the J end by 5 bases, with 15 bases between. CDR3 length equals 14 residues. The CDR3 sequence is CSARYGEERETQYF. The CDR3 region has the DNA TGCAGTGCTAGATATGGGGAGGAGAGGGAGACCCAGTACTTC.

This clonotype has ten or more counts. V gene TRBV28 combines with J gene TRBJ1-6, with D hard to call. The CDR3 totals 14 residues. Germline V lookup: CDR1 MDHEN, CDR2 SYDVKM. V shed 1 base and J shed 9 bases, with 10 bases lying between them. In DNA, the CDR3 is TGTGCCAGCAGTTTATTTCAGCCTAGTTCACCCCTCCACTTT. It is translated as CASSLFQPSSPLHF. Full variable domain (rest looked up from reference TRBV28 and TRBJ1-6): DVKVTQSSRYLVKRTGEKVFLECVQDMDHENMFWYRQDPGLGLRLIYFSYDVKMKEKGDIPEGYSVSREKKERFSLILESASTNQTSMYLCASSLFQPSSPLHFGNGTRLTVT.

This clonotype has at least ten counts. CDR3: CASRTGFSALHF. The CDR3 DNA reads as TGTGCCAGCAGAACAGGGTTTAGTGCCCTCCACTTT. V gene TRBV28 combines with J gene TRBJ1-6, with a possible D match to TRBD1 (6 bases). Germline CDR1 MDHEN, CDR2 SYDVKM. This CDR3 comprises 12 residues. V gave up 6 bases and J gave up 14 bases, with 14 bases separating them.

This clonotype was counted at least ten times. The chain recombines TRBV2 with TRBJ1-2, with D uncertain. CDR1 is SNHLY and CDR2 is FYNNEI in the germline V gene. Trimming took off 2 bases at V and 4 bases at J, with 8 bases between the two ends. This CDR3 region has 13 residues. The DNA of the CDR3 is TGTGCCAGCAGTGAAATCACACCCTATGGCTACACCTTC. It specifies CASSEITPYGYTF.